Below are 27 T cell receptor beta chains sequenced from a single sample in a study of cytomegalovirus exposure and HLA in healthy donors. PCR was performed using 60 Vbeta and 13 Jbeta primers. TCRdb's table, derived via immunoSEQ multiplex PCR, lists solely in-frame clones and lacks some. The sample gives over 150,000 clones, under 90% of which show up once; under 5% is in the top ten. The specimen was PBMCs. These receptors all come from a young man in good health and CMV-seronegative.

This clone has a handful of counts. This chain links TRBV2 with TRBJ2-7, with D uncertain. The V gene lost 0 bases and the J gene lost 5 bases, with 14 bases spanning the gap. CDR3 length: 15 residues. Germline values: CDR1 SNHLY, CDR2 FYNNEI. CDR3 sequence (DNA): TGTGCCAGCAGTGAAGCGAGGCCTCCTGGCCACGAGCAGTACTTC. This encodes CASSEARPPGHEQYF.

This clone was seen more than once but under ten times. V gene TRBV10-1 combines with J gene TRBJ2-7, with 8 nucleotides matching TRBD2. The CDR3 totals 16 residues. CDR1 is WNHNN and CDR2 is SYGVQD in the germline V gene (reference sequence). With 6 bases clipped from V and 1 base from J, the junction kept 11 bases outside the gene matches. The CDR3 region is CASRPYQRERSYEQYF. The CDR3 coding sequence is TGCGCCAGCAGGCCCTATCAGCGGGAGCGTTCCTACGAGCAGTACTTC.

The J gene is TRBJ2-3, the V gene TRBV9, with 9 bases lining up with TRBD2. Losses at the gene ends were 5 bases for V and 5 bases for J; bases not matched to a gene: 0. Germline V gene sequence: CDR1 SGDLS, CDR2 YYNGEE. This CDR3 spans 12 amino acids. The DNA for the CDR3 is TGTGCCAGCAGACTAGCGGGAGATACGCAGTATTTT. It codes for CASRLAGDTQYF.

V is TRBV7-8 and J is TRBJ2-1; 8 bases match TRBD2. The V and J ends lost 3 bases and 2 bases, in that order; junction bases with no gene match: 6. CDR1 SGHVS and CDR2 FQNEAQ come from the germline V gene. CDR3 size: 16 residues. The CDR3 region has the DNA TGTGCCAGCAGCTTTAAACGGGGGGGCCCCTACAATGAGCAGTTCTTC. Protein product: CASSFKRGGPYNEQFF. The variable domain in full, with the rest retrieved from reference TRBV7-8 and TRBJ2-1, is GAGVSQSPRYKVAKRGQDVALRCDPISGHVSLFWYQQALGQGPEFLTYFQNEAQLDKSGLPSDRFFAERPEGSVSTLKIQRTQQEDSAVYLCASSFKRGGPYNEQFFGPGTRLTVL.

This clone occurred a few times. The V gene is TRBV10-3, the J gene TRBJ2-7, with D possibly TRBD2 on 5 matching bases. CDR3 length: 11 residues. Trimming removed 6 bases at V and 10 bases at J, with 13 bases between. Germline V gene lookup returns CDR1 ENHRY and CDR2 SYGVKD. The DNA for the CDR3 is TGTGCCATCAGAGAGACTAAGTACCAGTACTTC. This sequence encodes CAIRETKYQYF.

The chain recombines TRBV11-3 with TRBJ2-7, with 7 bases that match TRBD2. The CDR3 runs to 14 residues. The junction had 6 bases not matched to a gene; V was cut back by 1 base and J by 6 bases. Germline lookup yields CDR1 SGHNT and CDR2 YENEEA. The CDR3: CASSLGLASREQYF. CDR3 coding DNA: TGTGCCAGCAGCTTAGGACTAGCTTCGCGCGAGCAGTACTTC.

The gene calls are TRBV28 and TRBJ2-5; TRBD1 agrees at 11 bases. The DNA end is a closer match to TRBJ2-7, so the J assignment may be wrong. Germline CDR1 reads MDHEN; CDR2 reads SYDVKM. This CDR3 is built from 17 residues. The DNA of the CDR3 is TGTGCCAGCAGTTTAGGGACAGGGGGATATAGCTCCTACGAGCAGTACTTC. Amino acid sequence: CASSLGTGGYSSYEQYF.

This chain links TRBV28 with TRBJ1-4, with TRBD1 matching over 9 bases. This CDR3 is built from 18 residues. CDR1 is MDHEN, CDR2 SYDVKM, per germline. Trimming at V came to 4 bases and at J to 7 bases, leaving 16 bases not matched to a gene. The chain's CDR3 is CASSWPPGQGRGGEKLFF. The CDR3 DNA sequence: TGTGCCAGCAGTTGGCCCCCGGGACAGGGAAGGGGAGGTGAAAAACTGTTTTTT.

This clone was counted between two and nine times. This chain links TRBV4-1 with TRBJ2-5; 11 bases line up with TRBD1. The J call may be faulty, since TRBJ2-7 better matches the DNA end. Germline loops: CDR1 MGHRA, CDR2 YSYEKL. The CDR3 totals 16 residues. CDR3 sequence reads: CASSQSAGTGGDEQYF. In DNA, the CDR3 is TGCGCCAGCAGCCAATCCGCCGGGACAGGGGGGGACGAGCAGTACTTC.

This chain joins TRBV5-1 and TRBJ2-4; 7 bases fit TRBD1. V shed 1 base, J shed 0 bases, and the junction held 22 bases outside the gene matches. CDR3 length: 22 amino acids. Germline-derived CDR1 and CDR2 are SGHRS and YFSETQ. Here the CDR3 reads CASSLNADRIQVPALAKNIQYF. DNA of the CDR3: TGCGCCAGCAGCTTGAACGCGGACAGGATCCAAGTTCCCGCTCTAGCCAAAAACATTCAGTACTTC.

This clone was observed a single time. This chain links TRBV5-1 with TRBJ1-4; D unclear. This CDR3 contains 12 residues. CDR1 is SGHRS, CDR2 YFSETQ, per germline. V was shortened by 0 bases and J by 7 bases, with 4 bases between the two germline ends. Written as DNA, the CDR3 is TGCGCCAGCAGCTTGGGAGGTGAAAAACTGTTTTTT. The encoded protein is CASSLGGEKLFF.

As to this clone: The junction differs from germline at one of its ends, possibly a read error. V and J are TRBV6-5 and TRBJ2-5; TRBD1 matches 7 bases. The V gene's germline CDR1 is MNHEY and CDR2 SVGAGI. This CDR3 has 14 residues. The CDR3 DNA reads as TGTGCCAGCAGTTTCTCTACAGGGGAAGAGGCCCAGTACTTC. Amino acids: CASSFSTGEEAQYF.

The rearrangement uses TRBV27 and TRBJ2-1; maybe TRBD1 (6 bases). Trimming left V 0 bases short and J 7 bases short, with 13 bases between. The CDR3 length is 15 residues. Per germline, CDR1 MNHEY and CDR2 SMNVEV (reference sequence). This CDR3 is CASSLSGAGMNEQFF. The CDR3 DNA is TGTGCCAGCAGTTTATCGGGGGCTGGGATGAATGAGCAGTTCTTC.

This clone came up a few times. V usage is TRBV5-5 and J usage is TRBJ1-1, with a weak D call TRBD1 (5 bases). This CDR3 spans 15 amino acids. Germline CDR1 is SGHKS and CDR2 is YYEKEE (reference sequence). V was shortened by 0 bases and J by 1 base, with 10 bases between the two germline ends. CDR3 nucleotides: TGTGCCAGCAGCTTGGAATGGGGCTCGAACACTGAAGCTTTCTTT. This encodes CASSLEWGSNTEAFF.

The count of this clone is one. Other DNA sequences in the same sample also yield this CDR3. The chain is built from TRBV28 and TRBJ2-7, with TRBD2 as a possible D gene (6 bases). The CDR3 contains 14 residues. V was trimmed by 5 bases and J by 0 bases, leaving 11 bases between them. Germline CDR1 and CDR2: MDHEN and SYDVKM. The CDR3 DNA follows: TGTGCCAGCAGTCCACCGGGACTCTCCTACGAGCAGTACTTC. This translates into CASSPPGLSYEQYF.

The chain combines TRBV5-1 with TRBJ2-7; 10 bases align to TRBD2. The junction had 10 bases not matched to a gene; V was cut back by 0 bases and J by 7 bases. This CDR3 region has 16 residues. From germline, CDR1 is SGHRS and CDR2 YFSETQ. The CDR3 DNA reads TGCGCCAGCAGCTTGGGCCTAGCGGGAGTTTCACAAGAGCAGTACTTC. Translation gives CASSLGLAGVSQEQYF.

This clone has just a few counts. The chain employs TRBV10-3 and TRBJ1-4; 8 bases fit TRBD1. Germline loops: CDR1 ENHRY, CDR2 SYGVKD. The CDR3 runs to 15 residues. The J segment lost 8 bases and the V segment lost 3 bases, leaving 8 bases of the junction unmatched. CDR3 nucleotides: TGTGCCATCAGTGATTGGGTAGGACAGGGAGAAAAACTGTTTTTT. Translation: CAISDWVGQGEKLFF.

CDR3 amino acids: CASSQGTVQGYTF. The DNA of the CDR3 is TGCGCCAGCAGTCAGGGGACAGTGCAAGGCTACACCTTC. The gene calls are TRBV23-1 and TRBJ1-2, with 7 bases aligning to TRBD1. TRBV23-1 is given ORF status, its function remaining uncertain. With 3 bases clipped from V and 8 bases from J, the junction kept 6 bases outside the gene matches. This CDR3 has 13 residues.

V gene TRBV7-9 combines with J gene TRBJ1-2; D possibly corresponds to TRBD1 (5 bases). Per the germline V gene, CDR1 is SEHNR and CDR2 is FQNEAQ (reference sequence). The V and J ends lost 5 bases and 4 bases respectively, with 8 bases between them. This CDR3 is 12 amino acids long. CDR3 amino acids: CASSTDSYGYTF. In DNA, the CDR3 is TGTGCCAGCAGCACCGACAGCTATGGCTACACCTTC. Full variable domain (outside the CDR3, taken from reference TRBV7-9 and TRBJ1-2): DTGVSQNPRHKITKRGQNVTFRCDPISEHNRLYWYRQTLGQGPEFLTYFQNEAQLEKSRLLSDRFSAERPKGSFSTLEIQRTEQGDSAMYLCASSTDSYGYTFGSGTRLTVV.

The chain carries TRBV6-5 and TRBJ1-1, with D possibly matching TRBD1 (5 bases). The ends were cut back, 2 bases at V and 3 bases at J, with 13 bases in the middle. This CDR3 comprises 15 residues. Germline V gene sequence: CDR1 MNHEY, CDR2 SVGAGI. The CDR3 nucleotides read TGTGCCAGCAGTTACCTCGGGAGAGGGGACACTGAAGCTTTCTTT. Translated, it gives CASSYLGRGDTEAFF.

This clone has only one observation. The CDR3 region has the DNA TGTGCCAGCAGCCCCTTCGACAAAGCGGGAGGGGACGAGCAGTACTTC. Translating it yields CASSPFDKAGGDEQYF. The V gene is TRBV11-3, the J gene TRBJ2-7; 10 bases align to TRBD2. The V segment lost 5 bases and the J segment 5 bases; nucleotides outside the gene matches: 12. This CDR3 has 16 amino acids. Germline V gene data show CDR1 as SGHNT and CDR2 as YENEEA.

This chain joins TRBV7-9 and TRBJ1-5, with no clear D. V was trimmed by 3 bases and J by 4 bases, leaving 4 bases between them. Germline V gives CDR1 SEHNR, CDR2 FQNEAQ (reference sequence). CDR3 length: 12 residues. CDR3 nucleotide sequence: TGTGCCAGCAGCTTCCCAAATCAGCCCCAGCATTTT. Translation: CASSFPNQPQHF.

The CDR3 reads CASSLGLAGGPDEQFF. In DNA, the CDR3 is TGTGCCAGCAGCCTGGGACTAGCGGGAGGGCCTGATGAGCAGTTCTTC. This sequence joins TRBV11-3 and TRBJ2-1, with TRBD2 matching 16 bases. The length of the CDR3 is 16 residues. Germline V gives CDR1 SGHNT, CDR2 YENEEA. After removal of 5 bases from V and 8 bases from J, the junction contained 6 bases not matched to a gene.

CDR3 DNA: TGTGCCGCCGGGATTTCGGGAGAGACCCAGTACTTC. Translated: CAAGISGETQYF. The chain is built from TRBV30 and TRBJ2-5; a weak D match, TRBD2 (5 bases). Trimming took off 8 bases at V and 4 bases at J, with 14 bases between the two ends. This CDR3 is 12 amino acids long. The V gene's germline CDR1 is GTSNPN and CDR2 SVGIG (reference sequence).

The CDR3 DNA reads TGTGCCAGCAGCGTAGGGCTTCTCTTGGGCACAGATACGCAGTATTTT. It yields the protein CASSVGLLLGTDTQYF. The rearrangement uses TRBV9 and TRBJ2-3; D not certain. This CDR3 region has 16 residues. Trimming shortened V by 0 bases and J by 1 base, and 12 bases separated the two germline ends. Germline CDR1 is SGDLS and CDR2 is YYNGEE.

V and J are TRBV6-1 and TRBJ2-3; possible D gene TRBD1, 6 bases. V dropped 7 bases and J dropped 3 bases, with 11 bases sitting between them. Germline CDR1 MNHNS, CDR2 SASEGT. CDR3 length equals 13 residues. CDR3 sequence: CASNYRETDTQYF. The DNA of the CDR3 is TGTGCCAGCAATTACAGGGAAACAGATACGCAGTATTTT.

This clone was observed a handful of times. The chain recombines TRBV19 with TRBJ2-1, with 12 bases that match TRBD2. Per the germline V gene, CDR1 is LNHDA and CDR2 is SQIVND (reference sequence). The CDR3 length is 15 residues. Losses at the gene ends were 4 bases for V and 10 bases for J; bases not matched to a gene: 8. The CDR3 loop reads CASSTQTSGRKEQFF. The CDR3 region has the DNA TGTGCCAGTAGTACCCAGACTAGCGGGAGAAAGGAGCAGTTCTTC.